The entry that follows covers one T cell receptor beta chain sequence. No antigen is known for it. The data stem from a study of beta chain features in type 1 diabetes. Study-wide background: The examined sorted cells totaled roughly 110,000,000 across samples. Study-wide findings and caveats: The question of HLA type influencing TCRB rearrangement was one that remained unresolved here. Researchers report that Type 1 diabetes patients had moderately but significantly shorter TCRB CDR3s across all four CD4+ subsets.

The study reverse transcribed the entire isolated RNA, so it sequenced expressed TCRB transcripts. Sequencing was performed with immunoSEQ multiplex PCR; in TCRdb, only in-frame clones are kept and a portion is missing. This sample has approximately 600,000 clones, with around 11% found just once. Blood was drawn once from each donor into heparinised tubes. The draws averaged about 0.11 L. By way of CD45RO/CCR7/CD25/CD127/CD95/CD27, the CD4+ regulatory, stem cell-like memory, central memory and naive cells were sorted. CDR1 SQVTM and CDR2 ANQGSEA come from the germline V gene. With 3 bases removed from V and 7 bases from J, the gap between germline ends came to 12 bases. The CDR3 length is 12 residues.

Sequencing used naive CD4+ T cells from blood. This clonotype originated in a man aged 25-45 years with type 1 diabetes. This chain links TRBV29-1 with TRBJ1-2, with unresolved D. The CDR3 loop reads CSVDRRPGGYTF. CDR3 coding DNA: TGCAGCGTTGACAGACGGCCGGGTGGCTACACCTTC.